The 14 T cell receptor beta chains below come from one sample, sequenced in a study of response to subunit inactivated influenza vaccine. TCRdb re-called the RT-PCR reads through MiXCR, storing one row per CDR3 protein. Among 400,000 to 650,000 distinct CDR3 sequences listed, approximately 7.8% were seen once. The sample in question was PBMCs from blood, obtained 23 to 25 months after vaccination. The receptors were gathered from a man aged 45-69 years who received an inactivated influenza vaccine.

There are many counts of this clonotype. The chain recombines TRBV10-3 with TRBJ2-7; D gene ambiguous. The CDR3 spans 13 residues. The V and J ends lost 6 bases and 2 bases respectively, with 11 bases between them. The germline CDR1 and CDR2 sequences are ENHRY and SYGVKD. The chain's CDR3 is CAIRDTDPYEQYF. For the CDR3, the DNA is TGTGCCATCAGAGACACAGATCCCTACGAGCAGTACTTC.

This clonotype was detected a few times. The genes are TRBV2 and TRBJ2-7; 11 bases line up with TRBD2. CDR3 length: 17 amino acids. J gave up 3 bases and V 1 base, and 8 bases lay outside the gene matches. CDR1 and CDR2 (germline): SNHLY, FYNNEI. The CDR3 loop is CASSEGLAGGVDYEQYF. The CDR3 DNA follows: TGTGCCAGCAGTGAAGGGCTAGCGGGAGGTGTGGACTACGAGCAGTACTTC.

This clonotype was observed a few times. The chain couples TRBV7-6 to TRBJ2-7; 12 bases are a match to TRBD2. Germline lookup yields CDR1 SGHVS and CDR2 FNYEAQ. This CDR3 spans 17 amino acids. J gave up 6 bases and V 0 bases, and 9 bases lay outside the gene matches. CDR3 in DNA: TGTGCCAGCAGCTTAGCCGCTCTAGCGGGAGGGAGTGGCGAGCAGTACTTC. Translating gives CASSLAALAGGSGEQYF.

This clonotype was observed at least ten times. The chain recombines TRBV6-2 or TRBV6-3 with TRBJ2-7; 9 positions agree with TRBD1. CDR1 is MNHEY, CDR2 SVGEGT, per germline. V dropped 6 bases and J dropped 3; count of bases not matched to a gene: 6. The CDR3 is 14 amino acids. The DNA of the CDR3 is TGTGCCAGCAGACAACCGGGACAGGGCTACGAGCAGTACTTC. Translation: CASRQPGQGYEQYF.

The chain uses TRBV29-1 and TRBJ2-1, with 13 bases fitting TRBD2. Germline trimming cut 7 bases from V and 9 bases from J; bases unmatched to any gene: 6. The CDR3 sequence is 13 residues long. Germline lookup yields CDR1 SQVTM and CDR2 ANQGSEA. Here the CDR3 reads CSGRTSGRGEQFF. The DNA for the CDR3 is TGCAGCGGCAGGACTAGCGGGAGAGGTGAGCAGTTCTTC.

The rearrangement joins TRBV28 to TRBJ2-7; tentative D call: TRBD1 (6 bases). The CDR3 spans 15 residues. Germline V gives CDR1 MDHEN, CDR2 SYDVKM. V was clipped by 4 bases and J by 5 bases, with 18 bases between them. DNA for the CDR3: TGTGCCAGCAGTTCCCTCGGTCAGGGGATGGACGAGCAGTACTTC. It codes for CASSSLGQGMDEQYF.

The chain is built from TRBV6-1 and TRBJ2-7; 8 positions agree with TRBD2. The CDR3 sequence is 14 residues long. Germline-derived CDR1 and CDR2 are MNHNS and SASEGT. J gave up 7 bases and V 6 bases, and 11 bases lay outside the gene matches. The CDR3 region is CASRGTRIGVEQYF. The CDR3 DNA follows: TGTGCCAGCAGGGGGACTAGGATCGGAGTGGAGCAGTACTTC.

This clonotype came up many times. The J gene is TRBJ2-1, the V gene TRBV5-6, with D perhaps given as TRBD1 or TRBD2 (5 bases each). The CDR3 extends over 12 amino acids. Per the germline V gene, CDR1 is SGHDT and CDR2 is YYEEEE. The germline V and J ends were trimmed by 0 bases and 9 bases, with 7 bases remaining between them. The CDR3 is CASSLARGEQFF. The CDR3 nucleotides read TGTGCCAGCAGCTTGGCGAGGGGTGAGCAGTTCTTC.

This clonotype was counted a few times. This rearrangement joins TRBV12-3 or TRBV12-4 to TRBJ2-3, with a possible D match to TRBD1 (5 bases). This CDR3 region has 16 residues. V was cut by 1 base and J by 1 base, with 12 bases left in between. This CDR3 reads CASSLVQGIGTDTQYF. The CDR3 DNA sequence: TGTGCCAGCAGTTTAGTCCAGGGTATAGGCACAGATACGCAGTATTTT.

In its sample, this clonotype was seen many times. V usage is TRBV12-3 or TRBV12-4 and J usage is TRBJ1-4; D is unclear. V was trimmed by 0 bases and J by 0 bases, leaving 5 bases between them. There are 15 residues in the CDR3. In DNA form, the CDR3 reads TGTGCCAGCAGTTTAGCAGGGACAACTAATGAAAAACTGTTTTTT. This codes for CASSLAGTTNEKLFF.

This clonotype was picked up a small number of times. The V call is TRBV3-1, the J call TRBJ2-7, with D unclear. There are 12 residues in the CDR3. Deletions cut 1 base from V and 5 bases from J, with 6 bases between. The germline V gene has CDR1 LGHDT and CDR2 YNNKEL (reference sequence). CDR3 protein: CASSQAIDEQYF. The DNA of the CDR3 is TGTGCCAGCAGCCAAGCCATCGACGAGCAGTACTTC.

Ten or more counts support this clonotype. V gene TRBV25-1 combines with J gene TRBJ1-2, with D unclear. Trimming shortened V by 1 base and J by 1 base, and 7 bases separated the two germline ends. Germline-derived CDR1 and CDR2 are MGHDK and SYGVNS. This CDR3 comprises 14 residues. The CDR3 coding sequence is TGTGCCAGCAGTGAATTGTCGGTTAACTATGGCTACACCTTC. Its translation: CASSELSVNYGYTF.

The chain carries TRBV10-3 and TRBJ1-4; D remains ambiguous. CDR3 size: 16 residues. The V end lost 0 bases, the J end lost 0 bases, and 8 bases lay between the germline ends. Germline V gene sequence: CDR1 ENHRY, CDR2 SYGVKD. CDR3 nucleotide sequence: TGTGCCATCAGTGAGTCGCCCGGTACAACTAATGAAAAACTGTTTTTT. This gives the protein CAISESPGTTNEKLFF.

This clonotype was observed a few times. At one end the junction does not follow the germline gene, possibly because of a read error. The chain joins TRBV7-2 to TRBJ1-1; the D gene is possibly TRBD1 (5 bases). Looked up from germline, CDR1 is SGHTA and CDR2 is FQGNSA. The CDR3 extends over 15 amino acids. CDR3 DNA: TGTGCCAGCAGCCTAGCAGGGTCTTGTGTCACTGAAGCTTTCTTT. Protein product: CASSLAGSCVTEAFF.